The rows below give T cell receptor beta chains drawn from one sample of a study of T cell repertoires in cytomegalovirus infection. From the reads, TCRdb called clonotypes with MiXCR, one entry per CDR3 protein. Of hundreds of thousands of distinct CDR3 sequences listed, about a third are singletons. The specimen was PBMCs. The receptors were gathered from a human donor in good health (CMV status not recorded). Some clones in this sample may be carry-over from other donors' samples. Each CDR3 is given with its conserved first and last residue. The D gene is left open where the match is weak. The size entry is marked missing in some rows and otherwise reads once, few, many or a size class.

D,V,size,J,DNA,CDR3
-,TRBV11-2,-,TRBJ2-7,TGTGCCAGCAGCCTACTCGAATGGGACGAGCAGTACTTC,CASSLLEWDEQYF
-,TRBV28,-,TRBJ2-5,TGTGCCAGCAGTCACCCCCGGGGACGAGAGACCCAGTACTTC,CASSHPRGRETQYF
-,TRBV20-1,few,TRBJ1-6,TGCAGTGCTAGAGATCCAAATAATTCACCCCTCCACTTT,CSARDPNNSPLHF
TRBD1,TRBV6-6,once,TRBJ2-7,TGTGCCAGCAGTTACTCAACAGGGGCCCCCTCCTACGAGCAGTCCTTC,CASSYSTGAPSYEQSF
-,TRBV6-5,-,TRBJ1-1,TGTGCCAGCAGGGTAGACCGGCACACTGAAGCTTTCTTT,CASRVDRHTEAFF
-,TRBV4-1,-,TRBJ1-4,TGCGCCAGCAGCCAAGTTGCGGCCAGTCCAAAGGAAAACCTGTTTTTT,CASSQVAASPKENLFF
-,TRBV27,few,TRBJ2-7,TGTGCCAGCGGACGAGTGACTAGTTACCACGAGCAGTACTTC,CASGRVTSYHEQYF
-,TRBV28,many,TRBJ1-4,TGTGCCAGCAGTTCGACATGGAAAGAAAAACTGTTTTTT,CASSSTWKEKLFF
-,TRBV7-2,many,TRBJ1-5,TGTGCCAGCAGCTTAGGTGATTATAGCAATCAGCCCCAGCATTTT,CASSLGDYSNQPQHF
-,TRBV4-1,-,TRBJ1-1,TGTGCCAGCAGCCAAGTACTAGCTGGGAACACTGAAGCTTTCTTT,CASSQVLAGNTEAFF
-,TRBV7-9,few,TRBJ1-2,TGTGCCAGCAGCTTCGGACGGATAGAAAAGGGCTACACCTTC,CASSFGRIEKGYTF
TRBD1,TRBV28,few,TRBJ1-1,TGTGCCAGCACCGGTACCGACAGGGGAGTGAACACTGAAGCTTTCTTT,CASTGTDRGVNTEAFF
TRBD2,TRBV2,-,TRBJ2-2,TGTGCCAGCAGTGACGTGGGGCGGGGGGGCTTGAACACCGGGGAGCTGTTTTTT,CASSDVGRGGLNTGELFF
-,TRBV5-1,-,TRBJ1-1,TGCGCCAGCAGCTTCTTCAACAGGGATAGCGGCACTGAAGCTTTCTTT,CASSFFNRDSGTEAFF
TRBD2,TRBV5-3,-,TRBJ2-5,TGTGCCAGCAGCTCCCGGGGGGGGAGAGAAGAGACCCAGTACTTC,CASSSRGGREETQYF
-,TRBV9,few,TRBJ2-7,TGTGCCAGCAGCGTGACCCTAGCGTCTTCCTACGAGCAGTACTTC,CASSVTLASSYEQYF
TRBD2,TRBV6-1,few,TRBJ2-3,TGTGCCAGCAGTAACGAAGCGGGAGCCTGGACAGATACGCAGTATTTT,CASSNEAGAWTDTQYF
-,TRBV6-2/TRBV6-3,few,TRBJ2-7,TGTGCCAGCAGTTGGGACAGTTGGGGGGCCTCCTACGAGCAGTACTTC,CASSWDSWGASYEQYF
TRBD1,TRBV28,-,TRBJ2-6,TGTGCCAGCAGCGGAGCGGGACAGGGGAGGACTGGGGCCAACGTCCTGACTTTC,CASSGAGQGRTGANVLTF
TRBD1,TRBV7-4,few,TRBJ1-2,TGTGCCAGCAGCTTGGGCCGGACAGGGGGCGGCTATGGCTACACCTTC,CASSLGRTGGGYGYTF
-,TRBV5-1,few,TRBJ2-7,TGCGCCAGCAGCTTGACCCCGGGGCCCTCCTACGAGCAGTACTTC,CASSLTPGPSYEQYF
TRBD1,TRBV7-6,few,TRBJ1-5,TGTGCCAGCAGCTTTAGATCTGGGGACAGGGAGGCTCAGCCCCAGCATTTT,CASSFRSGDREAQPQHF
-,TRBV28,-,TRBJ1-6,TGTGCCAGCATCCCAGACGGGAACAATTCACCCATCCACTTT,CASIPDGNNSPIHF
-,TRBV3-1,-,TRBJ2-4,TGTGCCAGCAGCCAGGTCAAAAACATTCAGTACTTC,CASSQVKNIQYF
TRBD2,TRBV7-2,-,TRBJ2-1,TGTGCCAGCGGCCGGCCTAGCGGGGGTAATGAGCAGTTCTTC,CASGRPSGGNEQFF
-,TRBV5-1,few,TRBJ2-7,TGCGCCAGCCGCTCCGAGGACCACTACGAGCAGTACTTC,CASRSEDHYEQYF
-,TRBV20-1,-,TRBJ2-7,TGCAGTGCTAGAGGTAAACCCGACAAGGAGCGGCATAATTACGAGCAGTACTTC,CSARGKPDKERHNYEQYF
TRBD1,TRBV6-1,many,TRBJ1-5,TGTGCCAGCAGGGGAGGAGGGACAGGGCTCCAGCCCCAGCATTTT,CASRGGGTGLQPQHF
TRBD2,TRBV28,-,TRBJ2-7,TGTGCCAGCACCCTAGCGGGAGACCACGAGCAGTACTTC,CASTLAGDHEQYF
-,TRBV28,-,TRBJ2-1,TGTGCCAGCAGTTCGGCATTACAGGTTCTTGGTCCCTACAATGAGCAGTTCTTC,CASSSALQVLGPYNEQFF
-,TRBV5-1,-,TRBJ1-4,TGCGCCAGCAGCTTGTGGGGACTGGGGACTGAAAAACTGTTTTTT,CASSLWGLGTEKLFF
TRBD1,TRBV28,few,TRBJ2-1,TGTGCCAGCAGTTTTCAGGGGGCGCTCGATGAGCAGTTCTTC,CASSFQGALDEQFF
-,TRBV28,-,TRBJ1-2,TGTGCCAGCAGTTTGGACGGAGATAACTATGGCTACACCTTC,CASSLDGDNYGYTF
TRBD1,TRBV7-2,few,TRBJ1-1,TGTGCCAGCAGCTTAGTCCCACTGACAGGGCCGAACACTGAAGCTTTCTTT,CASSLVPLTGPNTEAFF
-,TRBV20-1,-,TRBJ2-1,TGCAGTGCTAGAGATCCCCTTTCAACCCCACAGCGGCAGTTCTTC,CSARDPLSTPQRQFF
-,TRBV20-1,-,TRBJ2-3,TGCAGTGCTCCCTCGCCGGCGGACTTCACAGATACGCAGTATTTT,CSAPSPADFTDTQYF
-,TRBV7-2,many,TRBJ1-1,TGTGCCAGCAGCTTACAGGGGCCATGGACTGAAGCTTTCTTT,CASSLQGPWTEAFF
TRBD1,TRBV19,few,TRBJ2-1,TGTGCCAGTAGTATATCCATCGGGACAGGGTACTACAATGAGCAGTTCTTC,CASSISIGTGYYNEQFF
-,TRBV12-3/TRBV12-4,few,TRBJ1-6,TGTGCCAGCAGCACGACAGGAGACGTGCGATCACCCCTCCACTTT,CASSTTGDVRSPLHF
TRBD2,TRBV7-2,-,TRBJ2-2,TGTGCCAGCAGCTCCCAAAGGACTAGCGGGAGGAACACCGGGGAGCTGTTTTTT,CASSSQRTSGRNTGELFF
-,TRBV27,few,TRBJ1-6,TGTGCCAGCAGTCTTCTAGACAGCTCCTATAATTCACCCCTCCACTTT,CASSLLDSSYNSPLHF
-,TRBV7-2,many,TRBJ2-7,TGTGCCAGCAGCTTAGTGGGCGGGGGCCTTCAGTACTTC,CASSLVGGGLQYF
-,TRBV6-5,-,TRBJ1-6,TGTGCCAGCAGTTTCCAAGACCAGAATTCACCCCTCCACTTT,CASSFQDQNSPLHF
TRBD1,TRBV4-1,-,TRBJ2-7,TGCGCCAGCAGCCAACCGGGACAGGGGATTTATGAGCAGTACTTC,CASSQPGQGIYEQYF
TRBD2,TRBV10-3,few,TRBJ2-7,TGTGCCATCAGTGGCTCCGGCGGGGGCTACGAGCAGTACTTC,CAISGSGGGYEQYF
-,TRBV30,-,TRBJ1-2,TGTGCCTGGACCGGCAGGGGCTCCTCTAGCTATGGCTACACCTTC,CAWTGRGSSSYGYTF